This TCR beta chain comes out of a study of shared T cell receptors in the human thymus. Method: immunoSEQ multiplex PCR; TCRdb's copy keeps in-frame clones and lacks some. The data show about 380,000 clones, with over 90% seen just once and 0.015% to 0.02% held by the top ten. Sequenced input: thymocytes. This receptor was obtained from a human donor.

DNA for the CDR3: TGTGCCAGCAGTCTGCTAGCACTCAGCGGGGAGCTGTTTTTT. This codes for CASSLLALSGELFF. The rearrangement uses TRBV2 and TRBJ2-2, with D tentatively TRBD2 (5 bases). This CDR3 has 14 residues. Germline V gene data show CDR1 as SNHLY and CDR2 as FYNNEI. V gave up 5 bases and J gave up 7 bases, with 14 bases separating them.